These T cell receptor beta chains were read from a single sample in a study of blood T cell repertoires in COVID-19. Assay used: immunoSEQ multiplex PCR; TCRdb lists only in-frame clones, some missing. The sample has under 250,000 clones; about nine tenths are singletons. Sequencing input: peripheral blood. All receptors come from a man in his 60s who had recovered from COVID-19. The conserved cysteine and the conserved F or W are not part of the CDR3 here.

v_gene: TRBV7-9
j_gene: TRBJ2-7
CDR3aa: ASAVMAGPYEQY

v_gene: TRBV5-4
j_gene: TRBJ2-5
CDR3aa: ASSLGGTRQETQY

v_gene: TRBV30
j_gene: TRBJ2-1
CDR3aa: AWSVRGQVGF

v_gene: TRBV5-1
j_gene: TRBJ2-5
CDR3aa: ASSLDTSGTKETQY

v_gene: TRBV7-2
j_gene: TRBJ2-5
CDR3aa: ASSPVAGERETQY

v_gene: TRBV7-8
j_gene: TRBJ2-1
CDR3aa: ASSSGLAPGNEQF

v_gene: TRBV5-6
j_gene: TRBJ1-2
CDR3aa: ASSENGVSGGYT

v_gene: TRBV13
j_gene: TRBJ2-1
CDR3aa: ASSLELAGYNEQF

v_gene: TRBV5-1
j_gene: TRBJ2-5
CDR3aa: ASSLALAGAPGQETQY

v_gene: TRBV14
j_gene: TRBJ1-4
CDR3aa: ASSPTGRVEKLF

v_gene: TRBV12-5
j_gene: TRBJ2-1
CDR3aa: ASGPGLDSYNEQF

v_gene: TRBV7-2
j_gene: TRBJ2-1
CDR3aa: ASSLTSGLYNEQF

v_gene: TRBV19
j_gene: TRBJ2-7
CDR3aa: ASSIRQGLYEQY

v_gene: TRBV3-1/TRBV3-2
j_gene: TRBJ1-1
CDR3aa: ASSPTTGRNTEAF

v_gene: TRBV30
j_gene: TRBJ1-5
CDR3aa: AWTPTGGQPQH

v_gene: TRBV27
j_gene: TRBJ2-2
CDR3aa: ASREGTGELF

v_gene: TRBV6-1
j_gene: TRBJ2-7
CDR3aa: ASSENLAGTGREQY

v_gene: TRBV11-2
j_gene: TRBJ1-2
CDR3aa: ASSLDRVLGYT

v_gene: TRBV10-3
j_gene: TRBJ2-1
CDR3aa: AISESMRAGEHEQF

v_gene: TRBV28
j_gene: TRBJ2-7
CDR3aa: ASSVKYGRWYEQY